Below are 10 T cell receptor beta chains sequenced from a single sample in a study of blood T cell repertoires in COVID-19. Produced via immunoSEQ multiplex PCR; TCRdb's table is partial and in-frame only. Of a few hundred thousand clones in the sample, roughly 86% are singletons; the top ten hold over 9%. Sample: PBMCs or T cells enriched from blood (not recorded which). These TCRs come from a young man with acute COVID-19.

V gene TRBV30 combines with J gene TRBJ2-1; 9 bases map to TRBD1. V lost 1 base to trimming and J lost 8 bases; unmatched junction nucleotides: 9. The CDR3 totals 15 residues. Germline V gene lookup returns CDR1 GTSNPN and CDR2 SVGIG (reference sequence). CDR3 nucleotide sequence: TGTGCCTGGAGTGACCGGGGGACAGGGTCTTATGAGCAGTTCTTC. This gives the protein CAWSDRGTGSYEQFF.

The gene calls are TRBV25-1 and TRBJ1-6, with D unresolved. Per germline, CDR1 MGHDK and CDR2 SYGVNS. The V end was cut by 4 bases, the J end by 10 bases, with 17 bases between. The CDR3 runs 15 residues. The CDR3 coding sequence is TGTGCCAGCAGTGCCGCGGGCGGGTACCCCTCACCCCTCCACTTT. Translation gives CASSAAGGYPSPLHF.

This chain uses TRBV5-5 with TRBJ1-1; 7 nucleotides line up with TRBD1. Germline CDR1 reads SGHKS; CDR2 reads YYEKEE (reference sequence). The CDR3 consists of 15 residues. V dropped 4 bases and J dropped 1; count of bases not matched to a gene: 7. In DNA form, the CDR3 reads TGTGCCAGCAGCGGCGGACAGGTCCAGAACACTGAAGCTTTCTTT. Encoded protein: CASSGGQVQNTEAFF.

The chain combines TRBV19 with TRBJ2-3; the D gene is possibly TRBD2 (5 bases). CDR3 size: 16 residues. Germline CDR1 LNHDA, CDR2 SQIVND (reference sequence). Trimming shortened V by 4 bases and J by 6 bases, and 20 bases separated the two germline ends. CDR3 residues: CASSTSGSVDGDTQYF. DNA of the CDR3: TGTGCCAGTAGTACCTCGGGGAGCGTAGATGGGGATACGCAGTATTTT.

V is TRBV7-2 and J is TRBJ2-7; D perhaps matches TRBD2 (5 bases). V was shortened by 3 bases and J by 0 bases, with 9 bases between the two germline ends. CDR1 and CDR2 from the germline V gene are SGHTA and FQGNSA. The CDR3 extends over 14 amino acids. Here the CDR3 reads CASSFGLYSYEQYF. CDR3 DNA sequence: TGTGCCAGCAGCTTCGGACTGTACTCCTACGAGCAGTACTTC.

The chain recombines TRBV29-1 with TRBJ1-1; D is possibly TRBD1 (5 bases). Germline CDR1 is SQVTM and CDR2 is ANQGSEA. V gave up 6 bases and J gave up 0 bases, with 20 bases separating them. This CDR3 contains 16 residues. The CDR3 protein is CSVVRGLGGMNTEAFF. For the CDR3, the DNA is TGCAGCGTGGTCCGCGGGTTGGGGGGTATGAACACTGAAGCTTTCTTT. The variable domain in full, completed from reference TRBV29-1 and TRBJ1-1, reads SAVISQKPSRDICQRGTSLTIQCQVDSQVTMMFWYRQQPGQSLTLIATANQGSEATYESGFVIDKFPISRPNLTFSTLTVSNMSPEDSSIYLCSVVRGLGGMNTEAFFGQGTRLTVV.

The CDR3 region is CASSSRTGSTYEQYF. CDR3 nucleotide sequence: TGTGCCAGCAGCTCTCGGACAGGGTCGACCTACGAGCAGTACTTC. The chain combines TRBV11-3 with TRBJ2-7, with TRBD1 matching 8 bases. Germline V lookup: CDR1 SGHNT, CDR2 YENEEA. The ends lost 4 bases at V and 2 bases at J; junction bases unmatched: 7. The CDR3 loop spans 15 amino acids.

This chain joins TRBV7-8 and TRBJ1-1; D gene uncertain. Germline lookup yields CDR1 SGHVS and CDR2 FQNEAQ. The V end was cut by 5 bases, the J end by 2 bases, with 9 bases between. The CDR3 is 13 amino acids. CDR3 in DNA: TGTGCCAGCAGCATCGACACTAACACTGAAGCTTTCTTT. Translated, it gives CASSIDTNTEAFF.

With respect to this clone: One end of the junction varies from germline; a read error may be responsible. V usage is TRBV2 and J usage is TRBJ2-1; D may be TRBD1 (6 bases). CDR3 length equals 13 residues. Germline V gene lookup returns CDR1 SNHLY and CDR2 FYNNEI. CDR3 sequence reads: CASSARGDSDRLF. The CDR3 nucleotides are TGTGCCAGCAGTGCCAGGGGTGATAGCGACCGCCTCTTC.

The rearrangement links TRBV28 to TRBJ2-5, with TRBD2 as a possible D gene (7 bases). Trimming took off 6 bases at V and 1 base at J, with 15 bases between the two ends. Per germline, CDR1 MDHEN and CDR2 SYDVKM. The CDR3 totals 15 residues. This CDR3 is CASSPLRGGQETQYF. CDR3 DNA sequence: TGTGCCAGCAGCCCGCTAAGGGGGGGCCAAGAGACCCAGTACTTC.